The next 20 T cell receptor beta chains were all read from a single sample in a study of blood T cell repertoires in COVID-19. This table comes from immunoSEQ multiplex PCR, and its TCRdb copy is limited to in-frame clones, with some not included. This table holds 100,000 to 150,000 clones, over 60% found once. The sequencing input was peripheral blood. These TCRs come from a woman in her 70s with acute or convalescent COVID-19.

The CDR3 DNA sequence: TGCAGCGTTGGTAACGCGGCCTCCTACGAGCAGTACTTC. This translates into CSVGNAASYEQYF. The rearrangement uses TRBV29-1 and TRBJ2-7; D gene ambiguous. Trimming removed 4 bases from V and 0 bases from J, with 10 bases in between. CDR3 length: 13 amino acids. Germline loops: CDR1 SQVTM, CDR2 ANQGSEA.

The gene calls are TRBV6-2 or TRBV6-3 and TRBJ2-7, with 12 positions matching TRBD2. Trimming removed 5 bases from V and 3 bases from J; junction bases left unmatched: 5. The CDR3 length is 15 residues. From germline, CDR1 is MNHEY and CDR2 SVGEGT. The CDR3, as DNA: TGTGCCAGCAGTCCGGGACTAGCGGGTGACTACGAGCAGTACTTC. This translates into CASSPGLAGDYEQYF.

This chain connects TRBV5-4 to TRBJ1-1; 7 bases match TRBD1. The CDR3 totals 16 residues. Unmatched junction bases numbered 10, after V lost 4 bases and J lost 1 base. The germline V gene encodes CDR1 SGHNT and CDR2 YYREEE (reference sequence). The CDR3 region is CASSLGVQGKNTEAFF. The CDR3 DNA follows: TGTGCCAGCAGCCTGGGGGTACAGGGGAAGAACACTGAAGCTTTCTTT.

This chain connects TRBV2 to TRBJ1-2; 8 positions agree with TRBD1. Germline CDR1 reads SNHLY; CDR2 reads FYNNEI. The CDR3 has 13 residues. Unmatched junction bases numbered 8, after V lost 10 bases and J lost 4 bases. The CDR3 reads CAISQGAVYGYTF. The CDR3 nucleotides read TGTGCCATAAGTCAGGGGGCCGTCTATGGCTACACCTTC.

The J gene is TRBJ2-7, the V gene TRBV11-2; 12 bases are shared with TRBD2. V lost 5 bases to trimming and J lost 2 bases; unmatched junction nucleotides: 7. Germline CDR1 is SGHAT and CDR2 is FQNNGV. The CDR3 is 16 residues long. The CDR3 loop is CASSPQTSGGAYEQYF. The CDR3, as DNA: TGTGCCAGCAGCCCACAGACTAGCGGGGGCGCCTACGAGCAGTACTTC. Combining the CDR3 with reference TRBV11-2 and TRBJ2-7 gives the whole variable domain EAGVAQSPRYKIIEKRQSVAFWCNPISGHATLYWYQQILGQGPKLLIQFQNNGVVDDSQLPKDRFSAERLKGVDSTLKIQPAKLEDSAVYLCASSPQTSGGAYEQYFGPGTRLTVT.

The CDR3 sequence is CASSSGAGRSTDTQYF. The CDR3 DNA reads TGTGCCAGCAGCTCGGGTGCGGGCCGAAGCACAGATACGCAGTATTTT. The J gene is TRBJ2-3, the V gene TRBV13; D is possibly TRBD2 (5 bases). Germline CDR1 reads PRHDT; CDR2 reads FYEKMQ (reference sequence). V shed 4 bases and J shed 0 bases, with 14 bases lying between them. This CDR3 spans 16 amino acids.

The chain carries TRBV4-1 and TRBJ1-2; TRBD1 aligns across 8 bases. From germline, CDR1 is MGHRA and CDR2 YSYEKL. There are 14 residues in the CDR3. V lost 1 base to trimming and J lost 7 bases; unmatched junction nucleotides: 5. As DNA, the CDR3 is TGCGCCAGCAGCCAAGCGGGACAGGTGATTGGCTACACCTTC. Its protein is CASSQAGQVIGYTF.

This clone was detected a few times. V usage is TRBV10-3 and J usage is TRBJ2-5; D unresolved. Trimming left V 0 bases short and J 2 bases short, with 7 bases between. CDR1 and CDR2 from the germline V gene are ENHRY and SYGVKD. CDR3 length equals 14 residues. CDR3 nucleotide sequence: TGTGCCATCAGTGAGTCGGCCAAGCAAGAGACCCAGTACTTC. Protein: CAISESAKQETQYF.

This chain uses TRBV25-1 with TRBJ2-2; D possibly corresponds to TRBD1 (5 bases). Deletions cut 5 bases from V and 0 bases from J, with 10 bases between. The CDR3 is 15 amino acids. The germline gives CDR1 MGHDK, CDR2 SYGVNS. The CDR3 loop is CASSSQDTNTGELFF. The CDR3 nucleotides are TGTGCCAGCAGTTCCCAGGACACGAACACCGGGGAGCTGTTTTTT.

The CDR3 DNA reads as TGTGCCAGCAGTGAAGGGGTTGCTAGCGGGGCTACAGATACGCAGTATTTT. Translation: CASSEGVASGATDTQYF. The rearrangement links TRBV2 to TRBJ2-3, with TRBD2 matching over 9 bases. CDR3 size: 17 residues. J gave up 3 bases and V 1 base, and 8 bases lay outside the gene matches. Germline CDR1 SNHLY, CDR2 FYNNEI.

V is TRBV12-3 or TRBV12-4 and J is TRBJ1-3; TRBD1 matches at 7 bases. After removal of 8 bases from V and 0 bases from J, the junction contained 1 base not matched to a gene. The CDR3 consists of 13 residues. CDR3 amino acids: CASGDSSGNTIYF. CDR3 in DNA: TGTGCCAGCGGGGACAGCTCTGGAAACACCATATATTTT.

This clone was recorded once. This sequence joins TRBV3-1 (or the pseudogene TRBV3-2) and TRBJ2-7; 8 bases agree with TRBD1. CDR3 length: 16 residues. The germline gives CDR1 LGHDT, CDR2 YNNKEL (reference sequence). Trimming took 3 bases from V and 2 from J; bases not matched to a gene: 9. In nucleotides, the CDR3 is TGTGCCAGCAGCCACCTCGGGACAGGATGGGCCTACGAGCAGTACTTC. Its translation: CASSHLGTGWAYEQYF.

This chain joins TRBV5-4 and TRBJ2-2; 11 nucleotides match TRBD1. Germline lookup yields CDR1 SGHNT and CDR2 YYREEE (reference sequence). The CDR3 spans 15 residues. V shed 9 bases, J shed 5 bases, and the junction held 9 bases outside the gene matches. The CDR3 region has the DNA TGTGCCACAGCCCCGGGACAGGGGGGGACCGGGGAGCTGTTTTTT. Protein sequence: CATAPGQGGTGELFF.

This chain joins TRBV7-7 and TRBJ1-4, with 11 bases lining up with TRBD1. The junction had 7 bases not matched to a gene; V was cut back by 5 bases and J by 8 bases. This CDR3 has 15 residues. Germline CDR1 is SSHAT and CDR2 is FNYEAQ (reference sequence). The CDR3 reads CASSPGQGAREKLFF. The DNA for the CDR3 is TGTGCCAGCAGCCCAGGACAGGGGGCTAGAGAAAAACTGTTTTTT.

This chain uses TRBV5-4 with TRBJ2-3; 10 bases are a match to TRBD1. Germline V gene data show CDR1 as SGHNT and CDR2 as YYREEE (reference sequence). The CDR3 is 17 residues long. V dropped 0 bases and J dropped 3; count of bases not matched to a gene: 7. CDR3 DNA: TGTGCCAGCAGCTTGGGGCTGCAGGGACAGGGGACAGATACGCAGTATTTT. Translating gives CASSLGLQGQGTDTQYF. Using reference TRBV5-4 and TRBJ2-3 for the parts outside the CDR3, the full variable domain is ETGVTQSPTHLIKTRGQQVTLRCSSQSGHNTVSWYQQALGQGPQFIFQYYREEENGRGNFPPRFSGLQFPNYSSELNVNALELDDSALYLCASSLGLQGQGTDTQYFGPGTRLTVL.

This clone was seen more than once but under ten times. V usage is TRBV7-8 and J usage is TRBJ1-4; D is perhaps TRBD1 (6 bases). The CDR3 is made up of 15 amino acids. The V and J ends lost 3 bases and 5 bases respectively, with 13 bases between them. Germline CDR1 is SGHVS and CDR2 is FQNEAQ. The CDR3 is CASSFNARGNEKLFF. CDR3 nucleotides: TGTGCCAGCAGCTTTAATGCCAGGGGAAATGAAAAACTGTTTTTT. Full variable domain (outside the CDR3, taken from reference TRBV7-8 and TRBJ1-4): GAGVSQSPRYKVAKRGQDVALRCDPISGHVSLFWYQQALGQGPEFLTYFQNEAQLDKSGLPSDRFFAERPEGSVSTLKIQRTQQEDSAVYLCASSFNARGNEKLFFGSGTQLSVL.

The chain couples TRBV2 to TRBJ2-1; D might be TRBD2 (6 bases). Per germline, CDR1 SNHLY and CDR2 FYNNEI. This CDR3 has 14 amino acids. The V gene lost 7 bases and the J gene lost 8 bases, with 18 bases spanning the gap. The CDR3 here is CASTETAGNDEQFF. The CDR3 nucleotides are TGTGCCAGCACCGAAACCGCGGGAAACGATGAGCAGTTCTTC.

Concerning this clone: Other DNA sequences in the same sample also yield this CDR3. This chain connects TRBV30 to TRBJ1-5, with D uncertain. The CDR3 runs to 13 residues. Trimming took off 0 bases at V and 4 bases at J, with 7 bases between the two ends. From germline, CDR1 is GTSNPN and CDR2 SVGIG (reference sequence). The CDR3 coding sequence is TGTGCCTGGAGTGTCGGAGGGAATCAGCCCCAGCATTTT. As protein: CAWSVGGNQPQHF.

The chain employs TRBV10-3 and TRBJ1-6; 9 bases line up with TRBD1. Germline trimming cut 4 bases from V and 7 bases from J; bases unmatched to any gene: 5. Germline V CDR1 and CDR2: ENHRY, SYGVKD. The CDR3 totals 15 residues. As DNA, the CDR3 is TGTGCCATCAGTGGGGACAGGGCCTCGAATTCACCCCTCCACTTT. The encoded protein is CAISGDRASNSPLHF.

This clone was found a few times. V and J are TRBV19 and TRBJ2-7; 8 nucleotides match TRBD1. The CDR3 runs to 13 residues. V dropped 4 bases and J dropped 3; count of bases not matched to a gene: 2. CDR1 LNHDA and CDR2 SQIVND come from the germline V gene (reference sequence). The CDR3 loop reads CASSKDRDYEQYF. CDR3 coding DNA: TGTGCCAGTAGTAAGGACAGGGACTACGAGCAGTACTTC. The full variable domain, with the rest looked up from reference TRBV19 and TRBJ2-7, is DGGITQSPKYLFRKEGQNVTLSCEQNLNHDAMYWYRQDPGQGLRLIYYSQIVNDFQKGDIAEGYSVSREKKESFPLTVTSAQKNPTAFYLCASSKDRDYEQYFGPGTRLTVT.